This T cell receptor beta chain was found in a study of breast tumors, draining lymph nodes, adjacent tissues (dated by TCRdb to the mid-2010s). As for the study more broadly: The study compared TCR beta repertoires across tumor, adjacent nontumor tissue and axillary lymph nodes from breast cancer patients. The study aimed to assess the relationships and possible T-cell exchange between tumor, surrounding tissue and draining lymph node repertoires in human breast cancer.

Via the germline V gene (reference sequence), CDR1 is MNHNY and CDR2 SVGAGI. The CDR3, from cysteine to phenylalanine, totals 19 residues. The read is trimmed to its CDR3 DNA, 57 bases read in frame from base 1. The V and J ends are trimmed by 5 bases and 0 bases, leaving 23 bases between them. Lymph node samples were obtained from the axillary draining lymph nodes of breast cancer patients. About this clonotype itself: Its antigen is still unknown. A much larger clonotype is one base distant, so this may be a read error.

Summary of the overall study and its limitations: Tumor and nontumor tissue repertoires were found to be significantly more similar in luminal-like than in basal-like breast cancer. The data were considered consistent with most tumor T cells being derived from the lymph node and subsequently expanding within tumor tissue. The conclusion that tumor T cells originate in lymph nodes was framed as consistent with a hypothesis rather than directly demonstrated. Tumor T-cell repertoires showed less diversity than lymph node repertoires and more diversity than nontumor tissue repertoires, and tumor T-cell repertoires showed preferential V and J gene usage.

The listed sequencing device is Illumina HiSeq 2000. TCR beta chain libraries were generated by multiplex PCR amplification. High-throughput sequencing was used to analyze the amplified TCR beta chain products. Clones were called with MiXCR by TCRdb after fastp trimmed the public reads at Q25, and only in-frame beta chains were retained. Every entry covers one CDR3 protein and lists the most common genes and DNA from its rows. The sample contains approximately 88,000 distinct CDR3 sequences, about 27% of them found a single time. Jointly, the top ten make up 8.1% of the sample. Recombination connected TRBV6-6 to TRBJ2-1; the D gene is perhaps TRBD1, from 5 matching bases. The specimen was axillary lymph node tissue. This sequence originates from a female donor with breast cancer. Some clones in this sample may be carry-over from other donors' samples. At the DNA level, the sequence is TGTGCCAGCAGTCTTGGGGCTCTAGTAGTGGCAAGCTCCTACAATGAGCAGTTCTTC. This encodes CASSLGALVVASSYNEQFF.